These 29 T cell receptor beta chains were sequenced from one sample in a study of T cells in localized non-small cell lung cancer. Libraries were prepared by immunoSEQ multiplex PCR; TCRdb keeps only in-frame clonotypes and omits some of them. Of fewer than 75,000 clones in the sample, approximately 88% were seen once. Here the sequenced sample was peripheral blood, taken before any cancer treatment. Receptors were obtained from a female donor older than 55 with stage I lung adenocarcinoma.

J is TRBJ2-5 and V is TRBV7-7; TRBD1 agrees at 10 bases. Germline CDR1 and CDR2: SSHAT and FNYEAQ (reference sequence). V gave up 3 bases and J gave up 5 bases; unmatched junction bases: 6. This CDR3 spans 15 amino acids. The CDR3 sequence: CASSLGQGLGETQYF. The CDR3 nucleotides are TGTGCCAGCAGCTTGGGACAGGGGTTGGGGGAGACCCAGTACTTC.

The J gene is TRBJ2-1, the V gene TRBV19; 9 nucleotides match TRBD2. The CDR3 has 17 residues. J lost 4 bases, V lost 7 bases, and 14 bases had no gene match. Germline values: CDR1 LNHDA, CDR2 SQIVND (reference sequence). The CDR3 loop reads CASNGVGSGSLYNEQFF. CDR3 nucleotide sequence: TGTGCCAGTAATGGCGTCGGTAGCGGGAGTCTGTACAATGAGCAGTTCTTC.

The chain carries TRBV25-1 and TRBJ2-7, with TRBD2 matching 7 bases. CDR1 and CDR2 from the germline V gene are MGHDK and SYGVNS. The ends lost 4 bases at V and 4 bases at J; junction bases unmatched: 10. CDR3 length: 15 amino acids. The CDR3 loop reads CASSGVAGVMYEQYF. CDR3 bases: TGTGCCAGCAGTGGTGTCGCGGGAGTGATGTACGAGCAGTACTTC.

The V gene is TRBV6-6, the J gene TRBJ1-5, with D unclear. The V end was cut by 2 bases, the J end by 0 bases, with 8 bases between. The germline V gene has CDR1 MNHNY and CDR2 SVGAGI (reference sequence). CDR3 length: 15 residues. CDR3 bases: TGTGCCAGCAGTTACGGCAGGTATAGCAATCAGCCCCAGCATTTT. Translation: CASSYGRYSNQPQHF.

The chain couples TRBV10-3 to TRBJ1-1; 10 bases fit TRBD1. V dropped 7 bases and J dropped 5; count of bases not matched to a gene: 4. The CDR3 sequence is 13 residues long. Germline V gene lookup returns CDR1 ENHRY and CDR2 SYGVKD. DNA for the CDR3: TGTGCCATCAACGACAGGGGGCGGACTGAAGCTTTCTTT. This sequence encodes CAINDRGRTEAFF.

V and J are TRBV10-3 and TRBJ2-2, with 7 nucleotides matching TRBD2. Germline V gives CDR1 ENHRY, CDR2 SYGVKD. The CDR3 has 14 residues. J gave up 2 bases and V 11 bases, and 8 bases lay outside the gene matches. CDR3 in DNA: TGTGCCTCTTCGGCTAGCGGAAACACCGGGGAGCTGTTTTTT. Its protein is CASSASGNTGELFF.

This clone was seen once. This rearrangement joins TRBV19 to TRBJ1-2, with 7 bases identical to TRBD1. The germline V gene has CDR1 LNHDA and CDR2 SQIVND (reference sequence). Germline trimming cut 4 bases from V and 7 bases from J; bases unmatched to any gene: 12. The CDR3 is 15 residues long. The CDR3 sequence: CASSTSQGRGTGYTF. CDR3 nucleotide sequence: TGTGCCAGTAGTACTTCGCAGGGCAGGGGGACTGGCTACACCTTC. The full variable domain, completed using reference TRBV19 and TRBJ1-2, is DGGITQSPKYLFRKEGQNVTLSCEQNLNHDAMYWYRQDPGQGLRLIYYSQIVNDFQKGDIAEGYSVSREKKESFPLTVTSAQKNPTAFYLCASSTSQGRGTGYTFGSGTRLTVV.

The gene calls are TRBV27 and TRBJ1-4; D is unclear. Trimming shortened V by 1 base and J by 8 bases, and 8 bases separated the two germline ends. Germline V lookup: CDR1 MNHEY, CDR2 SMNVEV (reference sequence). This CDR3 region has 13 residues. The CDR3 nucleotides are TGTGCCAGCAGTTTATATCTCGGGGAAAAACTGTTTTTT. As protein: CASSLYLGEKLFF.

The rearrangement joins TRBV5-6 to TRBJ2-3; D gene ambiguous. CDR1 SGHDT and CDR2 YYEEEE come from the germline V gene. CDR3 length: 16 amino acids. The V end was cut by 2 bases, the J end by 0 bases, with 13 bases between. The CDR3 is CASSFVPAASTDTQYF. The CDR3 nucleotides are TGTGCCAGCAGCTTTGTTCCGGCGGCTAGCACAGATACGCAGTATTTT. Full variable domain (missing parts from reference TRBV5-6 and TRBJ2-3): DAGVTQSPTHLIKTRGQQVTLRCSPKSGHDTVSWYQQALGQGPQFIFQYYEEEERQRGNFPDRFSGHQFPNYSSELNVNALLLGDSALYLCASSFVPAASTDTQYFGPGTRLTVL.

This clone occurred once. The junction differs from germline at one of its ends, possibly a read error. The chain has TRBV28 and TRBJ1-2, with 9 bases identical to TRBD1. Germline lookup yields CDR1 MDHEN and CDR2 SYDVKM. This CDR3 spans 11 amino acids. This CDR3 reads CAVQGAYDYTF. CDR3 DNA: TGTGCCGTACAGGGGGCTTATGACTACACCTTC.

This clone has ten or more counts. The V call is TRBV5-1, the J call TRBJ2-7; 9 nucleotides agree with TRBD1. Unmatched junction bases numbered 5, after V lost 4 bases and J lost 0 bases. The CDR3 extends over 15 amino acids. Germline V CDR1 and CDR2: SGHRS, YFSETQ. CDR3 DNA: TGCGCCAGCAGCGATCCGGGACAGGGCTCCTACGAGCAGTACTTC. Translated, it gives CASSDPGQGSYEQYF.

The gene calls are TRBV4-1 and TRBJ2-1; a weak D match, TRBD2 (5 bases). The germline V gene has CDR1 MGHRA and CDR2 YSYEKL. CDR3 size: 17 residues. Trimming stripped 1 base from V and 6 bases from J, with 19 bases between. The CDR3 reads CASSQGSLGGQFNEQFF. The DNA of the CDR3 is TGCGCCAGCAGCCAAGGGTCTCTAGGAGGTCAATTCAATGAGCAGTTCTTC.

This clone was counted only a few times. The chain is built from TRBV4-2 and TRBJ2-5, with a tentative D call TRBD2 (7 bases). The CDR3 spans 15 residues. Germline-derived CDR1 and CDR2 are LGHNA and YNFKEQ. V was trimmed by 0 bases and J by 5 bases, leaving 13 bases between them. The CDR3 here is CASSQEGGPGETQYF. DNA for the CDR3: TGTGCCAGCAGCCAAGAGGGGGGGCCCGGGGAGACCCAGTACTTC.

The genes are TRBV12-5 and TRBJ2-1; 7 bases are shared with TRBD1. CDR1 is LGHNT, CDR2 FRNRAP, per germline. The trim removed 4 bases at V and 8 bases at J, leaving 8 bases unmatched. The CDR3 runs 14 residues. The CDR3 here is CASGSSGQFDEQFF. The CDR3 DNA reads as TGTGCTAGTGGTTCCTCGGGACAGTTCGATGAGCAGTTCTTC.

V gene TRBV9 combines with J gene TRBJ1-1; D gene uncertain. The ends were cut back, 4 bases at V and 2 bases at J, with 9 bases in the middle. Germline V gives CDR1 SGDLS, CDR2 YYNGEE. This CDR3 has 13 residues. The CDR3 protein is CASSLAFNTEAFF. For the CDR3, the DNA is TGTGCCAGCAGCCTGGCATTCAACACTGAAGCTTTCTTT.

This clone was detected once. This sequence joins TRBV25-1 and TRBJ2-3; TRBD2 matches at 9 bases. The CDR3 loop spans 17 amino acids. The germline gives CDR1 MGHDK, CDR2 SYGVNS. V was pared by 3 bases and J by 4 bases, with 11 bases of the junction left unmatched. CDR3 nucleotide sequence: TGTGCCAGCAGTGAGGGGCTTAGCGGGAGATGGGCAGATACGCAGTATTTT. Residues: CASSEGLSGRWADTQYF. The whole variable domain, filled in from reference TRBV25-1 and TRBJ2-3, reads EADIYQTPRYLVIGTGKKITLECSQTMGHDKMYWYQQDPGMELHLIHYSYGVNSTEKGDLSSESTVSRIRTEHFPLTLESARPSHTSQYLCASSEGLSGRWADTQYFGPGTRLTVL.

This chain links TRBV28 with TRBJ2-5, with D possibly matching TRBD1 (6 bases). Per germline, CDR1 MDHEN and CDR2 SYDVKM. CDR3 length equals 13 residues. V was trimmed by 6 bases and J by 1 base, leaving 9 bases between them. In DNA, the CDR3 is TGTGCCAGCAGGAGGACAGCCCAAGAGACCCAGTACTTC. This translates into CASRRTAQETQYF.

V and J are TRBV5-1 and TRBJ2-1; D tentatively fits TRBD1 or TRBD2 (5 bases each). The V gene's germline CDR1 is SGHRS and CDR2 YFSETQ. Trimming pared 6 bases from V and 5 bases from J, leaving 15 bases between. This CDR3 spans 14 amino acids. CDR3: CASTNTRGDNEQFF. DNA of the CDR3: TGCGCCAGCACCAATACGAGGGGTGACAATGAGCAGTTCTTC.

The rearrangement uses TRBV7-3 and TRBJ2-1; D gene uncertain. This CDR3 contains 13 residues. Trimming removed 5 bases from V and 10 bases from J, with 15 bases in between. The V gene's germline CDR1 is SGHTA and CDR2 FQGTGA. DNA for the CDR3: TGTGCCAGCAGCCCGACCTTGGGCCGCGAGCAGTTCTTC. Its protein product is CASSPTLGREQFF.

This clone turned up a few times. This sequence joins TRBV19 and TRBJ1-4; 9 nucleotides line up with TRBD1. J was trimmed by 8 bases and V by 4 bases; bases with no gene match: 5. CDR3 length equals 14 residues. Germline values: CDR1 LNHDA, CDR2 SQIVND (reference sequence). DNA for the CDR3: TGTGCCAGTAGTAGAGGGACAGGGAGGGAAAAACTGTTTTTT. Protein: CASSRGTGREKLFF.

This chain connects TRBV2 to TRBJ2-2, with TRBD2 identical over 9 bases. V trimming: 6 bases; J trimming: 4 bases; junction bases outside the gene matches: 9. This CDR3 spans 16 amino acids. CDR1 is SNHLY, CDR2 FYNNEI, per germline. The CDR3 region has the DNA TGTGCCAGCAGCACGACTAGCGGAGAACCCACCGGGGAGCTGTTTTTT. Translated: CASSTTSGEPTGELFF.

The chain joins TRBV5-1 to TRBJ2-2; a weak D match, TRBD2 (6 bases). The CDR3 loop spans 11 amino acids. Germline values: CDR1 SGHRS, CDR2 YFSETQ. Trimming pared 7 bases from V and 9 bases from J, leaving 10 bases between. CDR3 in amino acids: CASADYRELFF. The CDR3 bases are TGCGCCAGCGCGGACTACCGGGAGCTGTTTTTT.

This clone has just one count. The chain carries TRBV6-1 and TRBJ2-3; 13 bases match TRBD2. Unmatched junction bases numbered 6, after V lost 6 bases and J lost 6 bases. CDR3 length equals 15 residues. Germline V gene lookup returns CDR1 MNHNS and CDR2 SASEGT. The CDR3 spells CASRRLAGGLDTQYF. As DNA, the CDR3 is TGTGCCAGCAGACGACTAGCGGGGGGTTTGGATACGCAGTATTTT.

This clone occurred once. This sequence joins TRBV2 and TRBJ2-5, with a weak D call TRBD2 (6 bases). V was pared by 6 bases and J by 0 bases, with 8 bases between. The length of the CDR3 is 13 residues. Germline V lookup: CDR1 SNHLY, CDR2 FYNNEI. The CDR3 DNA reads as TGTGCCAGCAGCCGGGACTACCAAGAGACCCAGTACTTC. Protein product: CASSRDYQETQYF.

The chain has TRBV29-1 and TRBJ1-5, with 7 positions matching TRBD1. The CDR3 has 15 amino acids. Germline V lookup: CDR1 SQVTM, CDR2 ANQGSEA. This chain's CDR3 is CSHPKGARGNQPQHF. CDR3 in DNA: TGCAGTCACCCGAAGGGGGCGCGGGGCAATCAGCCCCAGCATTTT.

DNA for the CDR3: TGTGCCAGCAGCCCGGGGGGGACAGGGCAGTTTCGCACCATATATTTT. It codes for CASSPGGTGQFRTIYF. The V call is TRBV4-2, the J call TRBJ1-3; 9 nucleotides line up with TRBD1. The germline CDR1 and CDR2 sequences are LGHNA and YNFKEQ. V shed 4 bases, J shed 9 bases, and the junction held 13 bases outside the gene matches. The CDR3 covers 16 residues.

The chain joins TRBV10-3 to TRBJ2-1; 12 bases line up with TRBD2. Looked up from germline, CDR1 is ENHRY and CDR2 is SYGVKD. This CDR3 region has 14 residues. J was trimmed by 5 bases and V by 11 bases; bases with no gene match: 7. As DNA, the CDR3 is TGTGCCGCCGGACTAGCGGGGACGCACAATGAGCAGTTCTTC. Translation gives CAAGLAGTHNEQFF.

This chain links TRBV7-9 with TRBJ1-2, with a tentative D call TRBD1 (5 bases). Trimming removed 10 bases at V and 5 bases at J, with 14 bases between. Germline values: CDR1 SEHNR, CDR2 FQNEAQ (reference sequence). The CDR3 runs 12 residues. The CDR3 is CATEGQEYGYTF. The CDR3 nucleotides are TGTGCCACCGAGGGGCAGGAATATGGCTACACCTTC.

V is TRBV9 and J is TRBJ2-7, with 14 bases that match TRBD2. The CDR3 length is 15 residues. V dropped 4 bases and J dropped 3; count of bases not matched to a gene: 3. Germline CDR1 reads SGDLS; CDR2 reads YYNGEE. This chain's CDR3 is CASSSGTSGSYEQYF. CDR3 sequence (DNA): TGTGCCAGCAGCAGCGGGACTAGCGGGAGCTACGAGCAGTACTTC.